This T cell receptor (beta chain) was observed in a study of T cells after posttransplantation cyclophosphamide (dated by TCRdb to 2016 to 2017). Concerning the study at large: Using TRB sequencing, the study followed how the T cell repertoire reconstituted after myeloablative bone marrow transplantation in which posttransplantation cyclophosphamide served as GVHD prophylaxis. Because TRA and TRB clonality were tightly correlated in 9 or 10 samples, subsequent TCR analyses were focused on TRB only. In 3 patients, TRB sequencing was also performed on up to roughly 3 more blood samples taken 2 to 5.2 years after transplant, and in 4 patients, pretransplant blood was also TRB-sequenced. Public TRB sequences were searched against a database of over 3,000 sequences associated with responses to pathogens, tumor antigens, self-antigens and alloantigens. Blood from all 35 or so PTCy patients with 1-year posttransplant specimens was subjected to TRB sequencing. Samples from approximately 37 PTCy-treated patients, along with samples from roughly 15 of their related bone marrow donors, underwent antigen receptor sequencing. Overall results and qualifications from the work: The TRB repertoires of T cells infiltrating skin or the GI tract showed only limited overlap with the TRB repertoires found in blood. Donor-recipient similarity was low at 1-2 months but rose over the first year, and later blood repertoires were often dominated by donor CD8+ memory clones. Across roughly 40 patients, recipient CMV seropositivity and CMV reactivation were highly associated with TRB clonality; PTCy diversity was similar to CNI/methotrexate controls.

The CDR3, from cysteine to phenylalanine, totals 15 residues. The sequence is cut down to CDR3 DNA, 45 bases in frame from base 1. Per the germline V gene, SGHDT is the CDR1 and YYEEEE is the CDR2. V is pared back by 3 bases and J by 7 bases, with 14 bases lying between the germline termini. TRB sequencing used genomic DNA with the immunoSEQ assay at survey resolution or the hsTCRB kit. The study's own analysis went as follows. Initial read processing used immunoSEQ software, and repertoire analyses used the LymphoSeq R package. Clonality was computed as 1 minus normalized Shannon entropy; Gini coefficient was also calculated for each TRB dataset. Phenotypes of unsorted samples were inferred by mapping TRB sequences from sorted subsets of the recipient or donor onto unsorted samples of the same recipient. The source is immuneACCESS, and TCRdb retained only in-frame sequences with V and J called. Part of the clones is not carried over; for the studies checked, unresolved V genes explain less than half of this, and the remainder is unexplained. V and J calls and clone size are as listed in that table; D and trimming were resolved from the DNA. There are about 9,100 clones in this sample, and none of them is a singleton. The ten top clones hold around 3.3% of the sample.

The treatment or condition label, as the study defines it: high-dose cyclophosphamide on days +3 and +4 as single-agent GVHD prophylaxis. PTCy patients received busulfan and fludarabine conditioning, a related or unrelated marrow graft, and cyclophosphamide on days +3 and +4. The PTCy-treated patients were enrolled in a prospective multi-institutional clinical trial. Peripheral blood and bone marrow mononuclear cells were isolated by Ficoll-Hypaque density centrifugation and were cryopreserved. In this sample, this clone turned up many times. Its antigen specificity is not known. No much larger clonotype is one base removed from it; base qualities were not supplied.

The sequencing here drew on PBMCs, taken approximately 380 days after allogeneic stem cell transplant with posttransplant cyclophosphamide. The rearrangement combines TRBV5-6 with TRBJ1-6, and TRBD1 may be the D gene, going by 6 matching bases. The TCR comes from a male patient in his 50s who received an allogeneic stem cell transplant from a related donor and was CMV-positive. Donor T cells from the graft may be present among the T cells after a transplant. The encoded CDR3 is CASSYRQALNSPLHF. At the DNA level, the sequence is TGTGCCAGCAGCTACCGACAGGCTTTGAATTCACCCCTCCACTTT.